These T cell receptor beta chains were read from a single sample in a study of T cell therapy after organ transplantation. Antigens of these TCRs are unknown. Libraries were prepared by immunoSEQ multiplex PCR; TCRdb keeps only in-frame clonotypes and omits some of them. This table has about 21,000 clones, 84% appearing once. The sequences come from CD8+ T cells from blood, collected after autologous CMV-specific T cell therapy. The source of these receptors is a human patient who had received a solid organ transplant and had CMV disease. Some T cells may be graft donor cells. Both conserved end residues are part of each CDR3. D genes are given only for firm matches. The size field is filled for only some rows; it gives once, few, many or a size class.

j_call,clone_size,v_call,d_call,cdr3_nt,cdr3_aa
TRBJ2-5,.,TRBV30,.,TGTGCCTGGGGGTACCAAGAGACCCAGTACTTC,CAWGYQETQYF
TRBJ2-7,.,TRBV9,.,TGTGCCAGCAGCGCGACGACAGGATTTAACTCCTACGAGCAGTACTTC,CASSATTGFNSYEQYF
TRBJ2-7,.,TRBV6-5,.,TGTGCCAGCAGTTACTCTGCCGAGCAGTACTTC,CASSYSAEQYF
TRBJ2-5,.,TRBV5-8,.,TGTGCCAGCACTCCGGGAGCCCTGTGGACCCAGTACTTC,CASTPGALWTQYF
TRBJ1-1,.,TRBV28,.,TGTGCCAGCAGTTTGCAGGGTGACACTGAAGCTTTCTTT,CASSLQGDTEAFF
TRBJ2-2,.,TRBV6-6,.,TGTGCCAGCAGTTACGACCAGTCCGGGGAGCTGTTTTTT,CASSYDQSGELFF
TRBJ1-5,once,TRBV6-5,.,TGTGCCAGCAGAAATACAGGTTCCAATCAGCCCCAGCATTTT,CASRNTGSNQPQHF
TRBJ2-7,.,TRBV5-6,.,TGTGCCAGCAGCTTGGGACGTAGCCCCGCCGAGCAGTACTTC,CASSLGRSPAEQYF
TRBJ1-2,.,TRBV29-1,TRBD1,TGCAGCACTTATGTTGGACAGGAGAATACCGACTCTGGCTACACCTTC,CSTYVGQENTDSGYTF
TRBJ2-4,.,TRBV5-6,.,TGTGCCAGCAGCTTGTGGGGGGCCAAAAACATTCAGTACTTC,CASSLWGAKNIQYF
TRBJ2-7,.,TRBV10-3,.,TGTGCCATCAGTGAGTTAGCCCAACACGAGCAGTACTTC,CAISELAQHEQYF
TRBJ1-3,.,TRBV5-8,TRBD1,TGTGCCAGCAGCAGACAGGGGGCTTGGAACACCATATATTTT,CASSRQGAWNTIYF
TRBJ2-5,.,TRBV4-3,.,TGCGCCAGCAGTCCCGACGTAGAAGAGACCCAGTACTTC,CASSPDVEETQYF
TRBJ1-1,.,TRBV27,TRBD1,TGTGCCAGCAGTGCCAGGGGGCCTTTTGAAGCTTTCTTT,CASSARGPFEAFF